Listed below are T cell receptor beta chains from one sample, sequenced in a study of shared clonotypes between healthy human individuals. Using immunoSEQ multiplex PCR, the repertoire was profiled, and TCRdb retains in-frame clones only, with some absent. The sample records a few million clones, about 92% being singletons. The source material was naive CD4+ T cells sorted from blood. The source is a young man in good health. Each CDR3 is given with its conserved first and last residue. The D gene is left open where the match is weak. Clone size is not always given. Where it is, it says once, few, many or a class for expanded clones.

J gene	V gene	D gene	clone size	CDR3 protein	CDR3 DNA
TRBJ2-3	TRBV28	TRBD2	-	CASSGAGGKTDTQYF	TGTGCCAGCAGTGGAGCGGGGGGGAAGACAGATACGCAGTATTTT
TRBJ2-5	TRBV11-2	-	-	CASSLDSRAQETQYF	TGTGCCAGCAGCTTAGACTCCAGGGCCCAAGAGACCCAGTACTTC
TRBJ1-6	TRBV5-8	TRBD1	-	CASSSGQGDNSPLHF	TGTGCCAGCAGCAGTGGACAGGGGGATAATTCACCCCTCCACTTT
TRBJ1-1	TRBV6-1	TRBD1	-	CASSPPAGGRTEAFF	TGTGCCAGCAGTCCTCCGGCAGGGGGCAGGACTGAAGCTTTCTTT
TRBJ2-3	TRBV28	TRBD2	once	CASSLVTSGKGDRTDTQYF	TGTGCCAGCAGTTTAGTGACTAGCGGGAAGGGGGACCGGACAGATACGCAGTATTTT
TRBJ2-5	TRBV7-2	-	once	CASSLSMGETQYF	TGTGCCAGCAGCTTATCCATGGGGGAGACCCAGTACTTC
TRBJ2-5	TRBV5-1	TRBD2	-	CASRTSGYWLETQYF	TGCGCCAGCAGGACTAGCGGCTATTGGTTAGAGACCCAGTACTTC
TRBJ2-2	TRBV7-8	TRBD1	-	CASAGGSWTGELFF	TGTGCCAGCGCAGGGGGCAGTTGGACCGGGGAGCTGTTTTTT
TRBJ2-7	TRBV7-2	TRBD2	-	CASSLDWTSGTYEQYF	TGTGCCAGCAGCTTAGATTGGACTAGCGGAACCTACGAGCAGTACTTC
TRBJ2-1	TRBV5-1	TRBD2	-	CASRVTSGGAFFF	TGCGCCAGCAGGGTTACTAGCGGGGGGGCCTTTTTCTTC
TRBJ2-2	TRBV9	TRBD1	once	CASSPTGVTGELFF	TGTGCCAGCAGCCCGACAGGGGTTACCGGGGAGCTGTTTTTT
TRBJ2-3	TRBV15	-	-	CATSRDGWGETSTDTQYF	TGTGCCACCAGCAGAGATGGGTGGGGAGAGACTAGCACAGATACGCAGTATTTT
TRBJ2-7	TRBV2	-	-	CASRVRTYEQYF	TGTGCCAGCAGGGTTAGGACCTACGAGCAGTACTTC
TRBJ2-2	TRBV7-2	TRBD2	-	CASRGWLAGYTGELFF	TGTGCCAGCAGAGGTTGGCTAGCGGGGTACACCGGGGAGCTGTTTTTT
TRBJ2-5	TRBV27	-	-	CASSLGQAETQYF	TGTGCCAGCAGTTTAGGTCAGGCTGAGACCCAGTACTTC
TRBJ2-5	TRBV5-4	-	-	CASSLRQETQYF	TGTGCCAGCAGCTTGAGGCAAGAGACCCAGTACTTC
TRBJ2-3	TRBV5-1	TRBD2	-	CASSLQSGGGTDTQYF	TGCGCCAGCAGCTTACAAAGCGGGGGGGGCACAGATACGCAGTATTTT
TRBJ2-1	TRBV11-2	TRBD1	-	CASSYTGGTYNEQFF	TGTGCCAGCAGTTATACAGGGGGCACCTACAATGAGCAGTTCTTC
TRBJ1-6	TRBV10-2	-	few	CASSELRRSLHF	TGCGCCAGCAGTGAGCTAAGACGGTCCCTCCACTTT
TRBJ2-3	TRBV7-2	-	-	CASSLGPTQYF	TGTGCCAGCAGCTTGGGTCCCACGCAGTATTTT
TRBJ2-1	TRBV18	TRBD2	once	CASSSLAGGPGVDEQFF	TGTGCCAGCTCCTCACTAGCGGGAGGGCCAGGGGTCGATGAGCAGTTCTTC
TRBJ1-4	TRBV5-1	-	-	CASSPGGPMAKLFF	TGCGCCAGCAGTCCGGGGGGGCCGATGGCAAAACTGTTTTTT
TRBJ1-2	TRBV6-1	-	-	CASSEVGGYGYTF	TGTGCCAGCAGTGAAGTGGGCGGCTATGGCTACACCTTC
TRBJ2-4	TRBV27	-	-	CASSDRLLVKNIQYF	TGTGCCAGCAGTGACAGATTACTCGTCAAAAACATTCAGTACTTC
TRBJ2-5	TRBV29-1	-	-	CSVGHLQETQYF	TGCAGCGTGGGTCACCTCCAAGAGACCCAGTACTTC
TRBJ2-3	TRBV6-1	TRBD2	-	CASSALEILAGRRGTQYF	TGTGCCAGCAGTGCCCTCGAAATATTAGCGGGGCGAAGAGGTACGCAGTATTTT
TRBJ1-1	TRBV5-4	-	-	CASAPYGLPKQENTEAFF	TGTGCCAGCGCTCCCTACGGACTCCCGAAACAAGAAAACACTGAAGCTTTCTTT